A single sample gave rise to the 14 T cell receptor beta chains below, sequenced in a study of cytomegalovirus exposure and HLA in healthy donors. Data came from immunoSEQ multiplex PCR; TCRdb stores just in-frame clones and leaves some out. The data contain approximately 99,000 clones, approximately 94% of them seen just once; the ten biggest clones take up 0.67%. Sequencing input: PBMCs. These receptors were collected from a woman aged 18-30 years in good health and CMV-seronegative.

V is TRBV19 and J is TRBJ1-2, with 11 bases aligning to TRBD1. Trimming removed 5 bases from V and 7 bases from J; junction bases left unmatched: 3. The CDR3 loop spans 13 amino acids. The germline V gene has CDR1 LNHDA and CDR2 SQIVND (reference sequence). The CDR3 loop is CASSRGQGVGYTF. CDR3 nucleotides: TGTGCCAGTAGTCGGGGACAGGGGGTTGGCTACACCTTC.

The rearrangement uses TRBV5-1 and TRBJ2-2; 8 nucleotides align to TRBD1. The junction had 14 bases not matched to a gene; V was cut back by 3 bases and J by 4 bases. The CDR3 is 18 amino acids. In germline, CDR1 is SGHRS, CDR2 YFSETQ. The CDR3 DNA reads as TGCGCCAGCAGCTCATACCGGGACAGGTTTATGGGCACCGGGGAGCTGTTTTTT. Protein product: CASSSYRDRFMGTGELFF.

The chain is built from TRBV2 and TRBJ1-5; D unclear. From germline, CDR1 is SNHLY and CDR2 FYNNEI. The CDR3 has 17 residues. The germline V and J ends were trimmed by 3 bases and 2 bases, with 17 bases remaining between them. The CDR3 DNA reads TGTGCCAGCAGTGATCCGCCAGCCCGAGGTGGCAATCAGCCCCAGCATTTT. Protein: CASSDPPARGGNQPQHF.

This chain connects TRBV2 to TRBJ1-5; 9 positions match TRBD1. V lost 2 bases to trimming and J lost 1 base; unmatched junction nucleotides: 15. This CDR3 contains 20 residues. Germline assignment: CDR1 SNHLY and CDR2 FYNNEI. CDR3 nucleotide sequence: TGTGCCAGCAGTGAACCGAGGGACAGGGTGACGACCCTAAGCAATCAGCCCCAGCATTTT. It translates to CASSEPRDRVTTLSNQPQHF.

V gene TRBV6-5 combines with J gene TRBJ2-3; maybe TRBD2 (7 bases). Germline V gives CDR1 MNHEY, CDR2 SVGAGI. The ends were cut back, 2 bases at V and 0 bases at J, with 12 bases in the middle. This CDR3 has 16 amino acids. The chain's CDR3 is CASSYSRGASTDTQYF. The CDR3 coding sequence is TGTGCCAGCAGTTACAGCCGGGGGGCGAGCACAGATACGCAGTATTTT.

The chain joins TRBV6-6 to TRBJ1-1, with a tentative D call TRBD1 (5 bases). Between the trimmed V and J ends, which lost 8 bases and 1 base, there was a span of 11 bases. CDR3 length: 13 amino acids. The germline gives CDR1 MNHNY, CDR2 SVGAGI (reference sequence). CDR3 residues: CASVLGGNTEAFF. CDR3 DNA: TGTGCCAGCGTACTGGGGGGGAACACTGAAGCTTTCTTT.

The rearrangement links TRBV18 to TRBJ1-4, with TRBD1 matching over 8 bases. Germline V CDR1 and CDR2: KGHSH, LQKENI. CDR3 length: 14 residues. The trim removed 5 bases at V and 7 bases at J, leaving 6 bases unmatched. The CDR3 sequence is CASSETGVVEKLFF. The CDR3 nucleotides are TGTGCCAGCTCAGAGACAGGGGTGGTTGAAAAACTGTTTTTT.

The rearrangement links TRBV21-1 to TRBJ1-1. TRBV21-1 is a recognized pseudogene. CDR3 size: 12 residues. The CDR3 coding sequence is TGTGCCAGCAGCAAATACGAGAATGAAGCTTTCTTT. This gives the protein CASSKYENEAFF.

This chain links TRBV5-1 with TRBJ1-4; a possible D gene is TRBD1 (5 bases). Germline assignment: CDR1 SGHRS and CDR2 YFSETQ. The length of the CDR3 is 15 residues. The V end was cut by 4 bases, the J end by 3 bases, with 13 bases between. The CDR3 region is CASSQKTGSNEKLFF. DNA of the CDR3: TGCGCCAGCAGCCAAAAAACAGGTTCTAATGAAAAACTGTTTTTT.

The chain combines TRBV15 with TRBJ2-5; 7 bases fit TRBD2. Germline values: CDR1 LNHNV, CDR2 YYDKDF (reference sequence). The J segment lost 4 bases and the V segment lost 8 bases, leaving 7 bases of the junction unmatched. The CDR3 consists of 13 residues. The CDR3 sequence is CATRGRGGETQYF. CDR3 coding DNA: TGTGCCACCCGGGGGAGGGGAGGAGAGACCCAGTACTTC.

V is TRBV6-5 and J is TRBJ2-7; maybe TRBD2 (6 bases). The CDR3 is 15 residues long. CDR1 MNHEY and CDR2 SVGAGI come from the germline V gene. V shed 6 bases and J shed 3 bases, with 18 bases lying between them. The CDR3 loop reads CASRPIRAGDYEQYF. The DNA for the CDR3 is TGTGCCAGCAGGCCTATTCGAGCGGGTGACTACGAGCAGTACTTC.

The rearrangement joins TRBV29-1 to TRBJ2-3; unclear D gene. Trimming pared 0 bases from V and 4 bases from J, leaving 17 bases between. The CDR3 covers 16 residues. The germline gives CDR1 SQVTM, CDR2 ANQGSEA. The CDR3 DNA is TGCAGCGTTGAAGATCGGCTATCTACCCAGGCAGATACGCAGTATTTT. Protein sequence: CSVEDRLSTQADTQYF.

The chain couples TRBV5-4 to TRBJ1-2; D gene ambiguous. V gave up 6 bases and J gave up 3 bases, with 12 bases separating them. The CDR3 runs to 13 residues. Germline CDR1 and CDR2: SGHNT and YYREEE (reference sequence). CDR3 region: CASNNRAYYGYTF. The CDR3 nucleotides are TGTGCCAGCAATAATAGAGCGTACTATGGCTACACCTTC. The variable domain in full, with the rest retrieved from reference TRBV5-4 and TRBJ1-2, is ETGVTQSPTHLIKTRGQQVTLRCSSQSGHNTVSWYQQALGQGPQFIFQYYREEENGRGNFPPRFSGLQFPNYSSELNVNALELDDSALYLCASNNRAYYGYTFGSGTRLTVV.

The chain has TRBV6-5 and TRBJ2-2; D is unresolved. This CDR3 has 10 residues. The V gene's germline CDR1 is MNHEY and CDR2 SVGAGI. With 8 bases removed from V and 7 bases from J, the gap between germline ends came to 5 bases. The CDR3 coding sequence is TGTGCCAGCCGCGACGGGGAGCTGTTTTTT. Translated: CASRDGELFF.